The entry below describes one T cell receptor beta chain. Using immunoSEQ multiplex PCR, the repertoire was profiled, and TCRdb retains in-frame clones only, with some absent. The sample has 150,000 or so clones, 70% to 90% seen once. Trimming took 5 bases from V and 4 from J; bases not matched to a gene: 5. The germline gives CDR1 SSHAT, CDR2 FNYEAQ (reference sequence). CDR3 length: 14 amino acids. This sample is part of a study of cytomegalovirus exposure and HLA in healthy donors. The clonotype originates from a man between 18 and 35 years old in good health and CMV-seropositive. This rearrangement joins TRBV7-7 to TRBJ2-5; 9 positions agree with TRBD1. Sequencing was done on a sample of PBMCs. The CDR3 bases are TGTGCCAGCAGCGTAACAGGGGGCGCAGAGACCCAGTACTTC. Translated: CASSVTGGAETQYF.